The 9 T cell receptor beta chains listed next were all sequenced from one sample in a study of beta chain features in type 1 diabetes. The isolated RNA, all of it, was reverse transcribed, so expressed TCRB transcripts were what got sequenced. Sequencing used immunoSEQ multiplex PCR; TCRdb keeps in-frame clones, though not all of them. The table includes more than 350,000 clones, 9.5% to 12% detected once. The sample consisted of naive CD4+ T cells from blood. The receptor source for this set is a woman aged 18-29 years in good health.

The table lists this clone with a few counts. The chain has TRBV19 and TRBJ2-2; the D is unclear. V was pared by 2 bases and J by 4 bases, with 8 bases between. This CDR3 has 14 amino acids. Germline CDR1 is LNHDA and CDR2 is SQIVND (reference sequence). The chain's CDR3 is CASSIRISTGELFF. The CDR3 coding sequence is TGTGCCAGTAGTATAAGAATCAGCACCGGGGAGCTGTTTTTT.

This clone was picked up a small number of times. The genes are TRBV7-2 and TRBJ2-5; TRBD1 matches at 9 bases. Trimming at V came to 6 bases and at J to 1 base, leaving 6 bases not matched to a gene. In germline, CDR1 is SGHTA, CDR2 FQGNSA. The length of the CDR3 is 15 residues. The DNA of the CDR3 is TGTGCCAGCAGACCGGACAGGGGACTCCAAGAGACCCAGTACTTC. Translation: CASRPDRGLQETQYF.

This chain uses TRBV7-2 with TRBJ1-6, with 9 bases identical to TRBD1. This CDR3 contains 16 residues. Germline CDR1 and CDR2: SGHTA and FQGNSA. V shed 5 bases and J 6 bases; nucleotides not matched to a gene: 8. CDR3 bases: TGTGCCAGCAGCCGGACAGGGGCAAGGATTAATTCACCCCTCCACTTT. Translated, it gives CASSRTGARINSPLHF.

This chain links TRBV29-1 with TRBJ1-3; 9 nucleotides match TRBD1. Germline CDR1 reads SQVTM; CDR2 reads ANQGSEA. CDR3 length: 16 amino acids. Trimming took 3 bases from V and 2 from J; bases not matched to a gene: 8. The CDR3 DNA follows: TGCAGCGTTGAGGGACAGGGAAGGGGCCCTGGAAACACCATATATTTT. Its protein is CSVEGQGRGPGNTIYF.

This clone was counted at least ten times. The chain carries TRBV25-1 and TRBJ2-7, with 8 bases lining up with TRBD1. With 5 bases clipped from V and 6 bases from J, the junction kept 9 bases outside the gene matches. The CDR3 is 14 amino acids. Germline values: CDR1 MGHDK, CDR2 SYGVNS. The CDR3 is CASSSDRGDIEQYF. The CDR3 coding sequence is TGTGCCAGCAGTTCCGACAGGGGCGACATCGAGCAGTACTTC.

This clone was counted a few times. The J gene is TRBJ1-4, the V gene TRBV30; maybe TRBD1 (5 bases). Germline-derived CDR1 and CDR2 are GTSNPN and SVGIG (reference sequence). Trimming cost V 5 bases and J 8 bases, with 12 bases left between them. The CDR3 has 12 amino acids. This CDR3 is CAWGTSWEKLFF. The CDR3 nucleotides are TGTGCCTGGGGGACTTCTTGGGAAAAACTGTTTTTT.

There are a few counts of this clone. The chain recombines TRBV18 with TRBJ1-1; D not resolved. The V gene lost 2 bases and the J gene lost 7 bases, with 11 bases spanning the gap. The CDR3 runs 13 residues. Germline V CDR1 and CDR2: KGHSH, LQKENI. The CDR3 DNA follows: TGTGCCAGCTCACCAAACTTTTCCGGTGAAGCTTTCTTT. This codes for CASSPNFSGEAFF. The entire variable domain, with the rest obtained from reference TRBV18 and TRBJ1-1, is as follows: NAGVMQNPRHLVRRRGQEARLRCSPMKGHSHVYWYRQLPEEGLKFMVYLQKENIIDESGMPKERFSAEFPKEGPSILRIQQVVRGDSAAYFCASSPNFSGEAFFGQGTRLTVV.

This sequence joins TRBV9 and TRBJ2-7, with 8 nucleotides matching TRBD2. CDR3 length: 15 residues. Germline loops: CDR1 SGDLS, CDR2 YYNGEE. Germline trimming cut 3 bases from V and 6 bases from J; bases unmatched to any gene: 11. CDR3 region: CASSAPGREISEQYV. For the CDR3, the DNA is TGTGCCAGCAGCGCCCCCGGGAGGGAAATTAGCGAGCAGTACGTC.

This clone was detected a few times. The chain carries TRBV7-8 and TRBJ2-3; TRBD1 aligns across 7 bases. The CDR3 has 17 residues. From germline, CDR1 is SGHVS and CDR2 FQNEAQ. After removal of 2 bases from V and 4 bases from J, the junction contained 12 bases not matched to a gene. CDR3 protein: CASSLLRQGDVADTQYF. For the CDR3, the DNA is TGTGCCAGCAGCTTACTACGGCAGGGGGATGTCGCAGATACGCAGTATTTT. The whole variable domain, filled in from reference TRBV7-8 and TRBJ2-3, reads GAGVSQSPRYKVAKRGQDVALRCDPISGHVSLFWYQQALGQGPEFLTYFQNEAQLDKSGLPSDRFFAERPEGSVSTLKIQRTQQEDSAVYLCASSLLRQGDVADTQYFGPGTRLTVL.